Sequencing of this TCR beta chain was carried out in a study of tumor-infiltrating lymphocytes in primary liver carcinoma. Whole-study context: Cases comprised patients with primary liver carcinoma who received surgical resection. Samples had roughly 3.65 to 8 million productive TCRbeta reads, comparable between tissue types. General observations from the study: Left bulk and unsorted, the samples did not allow CD4+ and CD8+ repertoires to be compared.

Blood RNA came from unsorted whole blood; germline DNA was also extracted. With respect to this clonotype: Its antigen is as yet unknown.

With a constant-region primer, TCR beta cDNA was made from 450 to 500 ng of total RNA. Researchers made the TCR beta libraries by running three nested multiplex PCR rounds with slightly modified ARM-PCR. For around 9 cycles apiece, the opening two PCR rounds ran with TRBV1-TRBV30 forward primers and a C-beta reverse primer. MiXCR was run by TCRdb on the multiplex PCR reads, yielding one entry per CDR3 protein. The table has around 170,000 distinct CDR3 sequences, 60% seen once. The CDR3 sequence is 18 residues long. V was clipped by 2 bases and J by 3 bases, with 25 bases between them. Germline V gene sequence: CDR1 SQVTM, CDR2 ANQGSEA.

The specimen sequenced was peripheral blood. The V gene is TRBV29-1, the J gene TRBJ2-5; perhaps TRBD2 as D (6 bases). The receptor was isolated from a man aged 35-49 years with primary liver carcinoma and hepatitis B virus infection. CDR3: CSVENAGGRVKREETQYF. DNA for the CDR3: TGCAGCGTTGAAAACGCCGGAGGCAGGGTAAAGCGGGAAGAGACCCAGTACTTC.